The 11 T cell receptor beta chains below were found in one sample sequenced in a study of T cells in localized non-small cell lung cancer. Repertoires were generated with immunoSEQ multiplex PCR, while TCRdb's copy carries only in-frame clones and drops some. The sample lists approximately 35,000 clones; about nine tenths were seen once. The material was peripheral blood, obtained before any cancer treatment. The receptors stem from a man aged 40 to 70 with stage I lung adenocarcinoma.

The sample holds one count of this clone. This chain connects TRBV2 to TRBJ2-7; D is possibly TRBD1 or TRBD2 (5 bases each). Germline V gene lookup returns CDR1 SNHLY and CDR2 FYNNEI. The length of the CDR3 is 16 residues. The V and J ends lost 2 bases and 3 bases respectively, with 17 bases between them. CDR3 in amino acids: CASSEIEGRVYYEQYF. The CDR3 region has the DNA TGTGCCAGCAGTGAAATAGAGGGCAGGGTCTACTACGAGCAGTACTTC.

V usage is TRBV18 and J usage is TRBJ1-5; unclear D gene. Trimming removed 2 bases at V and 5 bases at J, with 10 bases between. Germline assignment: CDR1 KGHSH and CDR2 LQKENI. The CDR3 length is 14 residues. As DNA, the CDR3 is TGTGCCAGCTCACCAAAGAGTGGGGATCAGCCCCAGCATTTT. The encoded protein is CASSPKSGDQPQHF. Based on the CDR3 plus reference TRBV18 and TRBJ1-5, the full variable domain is NAGVMQNPRHLVRRRGQEARLRCSPMKGHSHVYWYRQLPEEGLKFMVYLQKENIIDESGMPKERFSAEFPKEGPSILRIQQVVRGDSAAYFCASSPKSGDQPQHFGDGTRLSIL.

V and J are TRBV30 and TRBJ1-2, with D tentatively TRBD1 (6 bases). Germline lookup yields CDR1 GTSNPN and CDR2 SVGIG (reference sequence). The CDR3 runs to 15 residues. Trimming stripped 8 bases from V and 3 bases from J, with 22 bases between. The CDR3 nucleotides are TGTGCCAGAACACCCCAGCGAGGGGGTTACTATGGCTACACCTTC. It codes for CARTPQRGGYYGYTF. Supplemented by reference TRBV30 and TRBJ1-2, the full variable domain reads SQTIHQWPATLVQPVGSPLSLECTVEGTSNPNLYWYRQAAGRGLQLLFYSVGIGQISSEVPQNLSASRPQDRQFILSSKKLLLSDSGFYLCARTPQRGGYYGYTFGSGTRLTVV.

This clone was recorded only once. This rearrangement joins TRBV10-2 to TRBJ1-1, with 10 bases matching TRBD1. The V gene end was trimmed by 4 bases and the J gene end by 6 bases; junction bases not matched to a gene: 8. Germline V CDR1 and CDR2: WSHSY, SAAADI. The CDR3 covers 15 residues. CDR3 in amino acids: CASSVSSGQGAEAFF. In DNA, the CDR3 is TGCGCCAGCAGTGTCTCGAGCGGACAGGGGGCTGAAGCTTTCTTT.

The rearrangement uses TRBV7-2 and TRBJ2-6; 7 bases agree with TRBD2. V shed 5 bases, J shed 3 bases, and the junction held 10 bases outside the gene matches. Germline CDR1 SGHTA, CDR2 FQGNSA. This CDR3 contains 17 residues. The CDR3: CASSPRVAGVGANVLTF. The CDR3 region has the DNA TGTGCCAGCAGCCCTAGGGTCGCGGGGGTTGGGGCCAACGTCCTGACTTTC. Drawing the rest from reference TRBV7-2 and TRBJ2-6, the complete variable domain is GAGVSQSPSNKVTEKGKDVELRCDPISGHTALYWYRQSLGQGLEFLIYFQGNSAPDKSGLPSDRFSAERTGGSVSTLTIQRTQQEDSAVYLCASSPRVAGVGANVLTFGAGSRLTVL.

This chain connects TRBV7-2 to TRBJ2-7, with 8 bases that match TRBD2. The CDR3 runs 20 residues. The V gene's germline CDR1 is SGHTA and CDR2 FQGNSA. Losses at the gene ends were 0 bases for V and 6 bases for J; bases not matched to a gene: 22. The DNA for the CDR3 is TGTGCCAGCAGCTTAGCGGCGAGGACAGCCGGAGCCCCACGGGAGGGCGAGCAGTACTTC. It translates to CASSLAARTAGAPREGEQYF.

The CDR3: CASSALSEQYF. As DNA, the CDR3 is TGTGCCAGCAGTGCACTGAGCGAGCAGTACTTC. The chain is built from TRBV6-1 and TRBJ2-7; D gene ambiguous. Per germline, CDR1 MNHNS and CDR2 SASEGT. V shed 4 bases and J shed 6 bases, with 7 bases lying between them. The CDR3 sequence is 11 residues long.

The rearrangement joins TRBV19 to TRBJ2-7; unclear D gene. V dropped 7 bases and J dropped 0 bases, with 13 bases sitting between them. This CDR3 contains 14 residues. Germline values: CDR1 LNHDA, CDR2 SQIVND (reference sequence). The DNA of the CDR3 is TGTGCCAGTAAGACGGCCTCGGGCTCCTACGAGCAGTACTTC. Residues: CASKTASGSYEQYF.

In nucleotides, the CDR3 is TGTGCCAGCAGTTACGACAGTAACTATGGCTACACCTTC. Encoded protein: CASSYDSNYGYTF. The genes are TRBV6-5 and TRBJ1-2; a weak D match, TRBD1 (5 bases). The CDR3 consists of 13 residues. V dropped 2 bases and J dropped 1 base, with 5 bases sitting between them. From germline, CDR1 is MNHEY and CDR2 SVGAGI.

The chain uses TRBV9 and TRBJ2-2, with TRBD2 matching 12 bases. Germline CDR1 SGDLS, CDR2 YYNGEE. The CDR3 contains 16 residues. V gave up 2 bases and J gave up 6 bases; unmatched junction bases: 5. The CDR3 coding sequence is TGTGCCAGCAGCGTGGGGACTAGCGGGTCCCCCGGGGAGCTGTTTTTT. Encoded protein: CASSVGTSGSPGELFF.

CDR3 sequence reads: CASSYSGTGPYEQYF. CDR3 nucleotide sequence: TGTGCCAGCAGTTACTCCGGGACAGGGCCCTACGAGCAGTACTTC. The chain uses TRBV6-5 and TRBJ2-7; 9 bases fit TRBD1. With 0 bases clipped from V and 2 bases from J, the junction kept 2 bases outside the gene matches. The CDR3 spans 15 residues. CDR1 and CDR2 from the germline V gene are MNHEY and SVGAGI.